The clone carrying this T cell receptor (beta chain) was detected a few times. The sample is drawn from a study of blood T cells in healthy people across ages. A sample-barcoded 5' primer and a J-beta primer mix were used in a second PCR of about 7 to 12 cycles. A single record per CDR3 protein comes from TCRdb applying MiXCR to the 5' RACE reads. This sample carries roughly 1,300,000 distinct CDR3 sequences, approximately 60% of them seen once, and the ten largest clones take under 8.5%. Each donor supplied about 9.6 milliliters of peripheral blood. The sequence came from a man younger than 35 in good health. The specimen sequenced was blood.

The CDR3 DNA reads as TGTGCCACCAGCAGAGCGACAGGGGGAGGTGAAAAACTGTTTTTT. Its translation: CATSRATGGGEKLFF. The rearrangement links TRBV15 to TRBJ1-4; 9 nucleotides match TRBD1. The length of the CDR3 is 15 residues. The germline V gene encodes CDR1 LNHNV and CDR2 YYDKDF (reference sequence). V shed 1 base and J 7 bases; nucleotides not matched to a gene: 4.